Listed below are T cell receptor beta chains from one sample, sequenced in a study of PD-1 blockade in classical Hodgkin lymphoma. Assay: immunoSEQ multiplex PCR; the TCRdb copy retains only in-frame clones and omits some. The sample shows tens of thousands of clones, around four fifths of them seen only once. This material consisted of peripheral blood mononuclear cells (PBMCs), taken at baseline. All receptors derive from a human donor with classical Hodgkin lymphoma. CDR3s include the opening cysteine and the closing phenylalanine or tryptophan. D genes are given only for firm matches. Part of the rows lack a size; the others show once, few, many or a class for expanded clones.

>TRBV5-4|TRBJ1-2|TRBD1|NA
CASSKQGADGYTF
TGTGCCAGCAGCAAGCAGGGGGCGGATGGCTACACCTTC
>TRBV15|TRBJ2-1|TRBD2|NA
CATSSPGLAGGHEQFF
TGTGCCACCAGCAGCCCTGGACTAGCGGGGGGTCATGAGCAGTTCTTC
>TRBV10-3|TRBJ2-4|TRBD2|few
CAISEPPGTSQAKNIQYF
TGTGCCATCAGTGAGCCACCCGGGACTAGCCAAGCCAAAAACATTCAGTACTTC
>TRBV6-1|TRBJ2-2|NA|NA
CASSDTARGAGELFF
TGTGCCAGCAGTGATACCGCCAGGGGTGCCGGGGAGCTGTTTTTT
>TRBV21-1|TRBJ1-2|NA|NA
CASSKAPLRDRGPGDYGYTF
TGTGCCAGCAGCAAAGCGCCCCTCCGGGACAGGGGCCCCGGGGACTATGGCTACACCTTC
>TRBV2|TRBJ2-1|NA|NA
CASTLRGSGEQFF
TGTGCCAGCACTCTGCGGGGTAGTGGTGAGCAGTTCTTC
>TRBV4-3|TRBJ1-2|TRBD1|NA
CASSQYSTGEGYTF
TGCGCCAGCAGCCAGTACTCGACAGGGGAGGGCTACACCTTC
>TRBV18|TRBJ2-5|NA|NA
CASSPSSSYQETQYF
TGTGCCAGCTCACCTAGCAGTTCGTACCAAGAGACCCAGTACTTC
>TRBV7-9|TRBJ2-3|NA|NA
CASSLGLSTDTQYF
TGTGCCAGCAGCTTAGGGTTGAGCACAGATACGCAGTATTTT
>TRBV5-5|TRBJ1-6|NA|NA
CASSLPRDDNSPLHF
TGTGCCAGCAGCTTGCCCAGGGATGACAATTCACCCCTCCACTTT
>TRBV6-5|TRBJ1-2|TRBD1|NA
CASSRQGYGYTF
TGTGCCAGCAGCAGACAGGGGTATGGCTACACCTTC
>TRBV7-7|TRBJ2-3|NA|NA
CASSFGSGESDTQYF
TGTGCCAGCAGCTTCGGTTCAGGGGAATCAGATACGCAGTATTTT
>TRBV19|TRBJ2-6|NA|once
CASSITGTGANVLTF
TGTGCCAGTAGTATAACCGGGACTGGGGCCAACGTCCTGACTTTC
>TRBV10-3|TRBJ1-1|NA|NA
CAISLYMNTEAFF
TGTGCCATCAGTCTTTACATGAACACTGAAGCTTTCTTT
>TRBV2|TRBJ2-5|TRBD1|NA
CASSVRQGAQETQYF
TGTGCCAGCAGTGTAAGACAGGGGGCGCAAGAGACCCAGTACTTC
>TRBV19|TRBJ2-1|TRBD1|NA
CASSPRDRGLNEQFF
TGTGCCAGTAGCCCTAGGGACAGGGGCCTCAATGAGCAGTTCTTC
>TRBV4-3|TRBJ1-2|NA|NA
CASSQGWTANYGYTF
TGCGCCAGCAGCCAAGGGTGGACAGCAAACTATGGCTACACCTTC
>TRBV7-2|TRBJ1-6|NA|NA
CASSLREDNSPLHF
TGTGCCAGCAGCTTAAGGGAAGATAATTCACCCCTCCACTTT
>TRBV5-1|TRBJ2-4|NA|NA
CASSVPAQNIQYF
TGCGCCAGCAGCGTCCCGGCCCAAAACATTCAGTACTTC
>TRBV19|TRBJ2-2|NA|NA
CASRSFSGGNTGELFF
TGTGCCAGTAGATCGTTTTCCGGGGGGAACACCGGGGAGCTGTTTTTT
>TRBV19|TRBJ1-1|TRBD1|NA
CASKVSSGGRNTEAFF
TGTGCCAGTAAAGTCTCTTCAGGGGGCCGGAACACTGAAGCTTTCTTT
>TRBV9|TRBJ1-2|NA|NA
CASSVPSYGYTF
TGTGCCAGCAGCGTCCCAAGCTATGGCTACACCTTC
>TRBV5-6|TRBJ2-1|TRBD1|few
CASSLGDREYNEQFF
TGTGCCAGCAGCTTGGGGGACAGAGAATACAATGAGCAGTTCTTC
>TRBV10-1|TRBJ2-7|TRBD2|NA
CAGEHEQEERDRTETYEQYF
TGCGCCGGGGAGCATGAACAGGAAGAGCGGGATCGGACGGAGACCTACGAGCAGTACTTC
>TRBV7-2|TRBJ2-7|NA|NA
CASTRGAEQYF
TGTGCCAGCACCCGGGGAGCCGAGCAGTACTTC
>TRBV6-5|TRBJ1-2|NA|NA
CASSYGGDGYGYTF
TGTGCCAGCAGTTACGGCGGCGACGGCTATGGCTACACCTTC
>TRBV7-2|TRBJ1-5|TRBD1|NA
CASSLGQGEIQPQHF
TGTGCCAGCAGCTTAGGGCAGGGGGAAATCCAGCCCCAGCATTTT
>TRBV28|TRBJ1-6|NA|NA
CASSVAGGYNSPLHF
TGTGCCAGCAGCGTCGCCGGGGGCTATAATTCACCCCTCCACTTT
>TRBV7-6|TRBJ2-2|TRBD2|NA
CASSLTGGATGELFF
TGTGCTAGCAGCTTAACCGGGGGGGCCACCGGGGAGCTGTTTTTT
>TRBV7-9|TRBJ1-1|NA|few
CASSFGRDTEAFF
TGTGCCAGCAGCTTTGGGAGAGACACTGAAGCTTTCTTT
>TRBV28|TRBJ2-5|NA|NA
CASSFHNLGAQETQYF
TGTGCCAGCAGTTTCCATAACCTGGGGGCTCAAGAGACCCAGTACTTC
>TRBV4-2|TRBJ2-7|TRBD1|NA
CASSTPSDRNYEQYF
TGTGCCAGCAGCACGCCCTCGGACAGGAACTACGAGCAGTACTTC
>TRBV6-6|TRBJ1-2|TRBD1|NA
CASSSTGTGRYGYTF
TGTGCCAGCAGTTCGACCGGGACAGGGAGGTACGGCTACACCTTC
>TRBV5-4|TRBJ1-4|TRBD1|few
CASSPGQGGFGEKLFF
TGTGCCAGCAGCCCGGGACAGGGGGGCTTTGGGGAAAAACTGTTTTTT
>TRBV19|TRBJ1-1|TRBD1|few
CASIPGGARNTEAFF
TGTGCCAGTATTCCAGGGGGCGCCCGGAACACTGAAGCTTTCTTT
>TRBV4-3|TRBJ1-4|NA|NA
CASSQDRTGTEKLFF
TGCGCCAGCAGCCAAGACAGGACGGGGACTGAAAAACTGTTTTTT
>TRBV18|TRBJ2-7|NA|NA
CASSPRGAYEQYF
TGTGCCAGCTCACCACGGGGGGCATACGAGCAGTACTTC
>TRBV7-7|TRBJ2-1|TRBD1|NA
CASSLLRQGDEQFF
TGTGCTAGCAGCTTATTGAGACAGGGGGATGAGCAGTTCTTC
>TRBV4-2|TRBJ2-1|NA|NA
CASSQGGTASYNEQFF
TGTGCCAGCAGCCAAGGGGGGACCGCCTCCTACAATGAGCAGTTCTTC
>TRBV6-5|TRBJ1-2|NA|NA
CASRLQGFGYTF
TGTGCCAGCAGACTTCAGGGCTTCGGCTACACCTTC
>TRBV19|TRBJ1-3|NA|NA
CASRNSGTVGNTIYF
TGTGCCAGTAGAAATTCGGGGACCGTTGGAAACACCATATATTTT
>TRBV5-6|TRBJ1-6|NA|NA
CASSSLASPNSPLHF
TGTGCCAGCAGCTCGTTGGCAAGCCCTAATTCACCCCTCCACTTT
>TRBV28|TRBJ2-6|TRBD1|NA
CASSLRLGTGVLTF
TGTGCCAGCAGTTTGCGATTGGGGACAGGGGTCCTGACTTTC
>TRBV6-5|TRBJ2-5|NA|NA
CASSYSATGSRETQYF
TGTGCCAGCAGTTACTCCGCCACAGGGTCGAGGGAGACCCAGTACTTC
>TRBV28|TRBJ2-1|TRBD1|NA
CASSSFNRGNEQFF
TGTGCCAGCAGTTCCTTTAACAGGGGTAATGAGCAGTTCTTC
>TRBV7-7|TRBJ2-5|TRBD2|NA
CASSLGASGGAMETQYF
TGTGCTAGCAGCTTAGGGGCTAGCGGGGGGGCCATGGAGACCCAGTACTTC